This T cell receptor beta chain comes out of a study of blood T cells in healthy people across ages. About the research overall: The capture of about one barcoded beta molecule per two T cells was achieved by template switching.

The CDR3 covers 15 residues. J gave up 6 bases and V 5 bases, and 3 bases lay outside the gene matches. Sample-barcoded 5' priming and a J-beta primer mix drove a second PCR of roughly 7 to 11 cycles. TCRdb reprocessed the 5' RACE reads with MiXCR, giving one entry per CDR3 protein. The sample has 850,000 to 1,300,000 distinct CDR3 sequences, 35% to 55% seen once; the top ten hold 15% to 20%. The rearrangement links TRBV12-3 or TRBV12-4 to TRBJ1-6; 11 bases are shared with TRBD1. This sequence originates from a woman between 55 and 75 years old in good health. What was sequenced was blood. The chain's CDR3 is CASSRGQGANSPLHF. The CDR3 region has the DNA TGTGCCAGCAGTAGAGGACAGGGGGCTAATTCACCCCTCCACTTT.